This passage covers 20 T cell receptor beta chains from one sample sequenced in a study of T cells in women clearing cervical HPV infection. Generated by immunoSEQ multiplex PCR, the TCRdb table keeps only in-frame clones and is missing some. The sample holds about 39,000 clones. Material for sequencing was blood buffy coat. All receptors come from a woman between 18 and 70 years old with a cervical HPV16 infection that either progressed to CIN3+ or cleared (not recorded which).

Worth noting for this clone: The read ends 3 residues before the CDR3 terminus; that terminus is restored from the germline J gene. The rearrangement links TRBV10-3 to TRBJ2-3, with 11 bases fitting TRBD2. Germline V lookup: CDR1 ENHRY, CDR2 SYGVKD. Germline trimming cut 3 bases from V and 2 bases from J; bases unmatched to any gene: 4. The CDR3 runs 16 residues. The sequenced part of the CDR3 DNA is TGTGCCATCAGTGAAGGACTAGCGGGTTCCACAGATACG. It translates to CAISEGLAGSTDT. The whole CDR3 reads CAISEGLAGSTDTQYF.

The sequenced CDR3 bases are TGTGCCAGTAGTACGGGTCGGGGGGACACAGATACG. This sequence encodes CASSTGRGDTDT. The complete CDR3 reads CASSTGRGDTDTQYF. The chain uses TRBV19 and TRBJ2-3; TRBD2 aligns across 7 bases. The CDR3 end falls 3 residues outside the read, so it is completed with the germline J gene. The germline CDR1 and CDR2 sequences are LNHDA and SQIVND (reference sequence). The CDR3 totals 15 residues. V shed 4 bases and J 2 bases; nucleotides not matched to a gene: 6.

Comment on this clone: Read data end 3 residues before the CDR3 end; the end is taken from the germline J gene. The chain recombines TRBV2 with TRBJ1-1, with 7 bases matching TRBD1. Germline V gene data show CDR1 as SNHLY and CDR2 as FYNNEI. The CDR3 totals 12 residues. CDR3 sequence: CASSTGEGQAFF. The part of the CDR3 DNA that was read is TGTGCCAGCAGCACAGGGGAGGGTCAA.

Notes on this clone: The read ends 3 residues shy of where the CDR3 ends; the end is completed using the germline J gene. V gene TRBV20-1 combines with J gene TRBJ2-1; 9 positions match TRBD2. The CDR3 consists of 15 residues. CDR1 and CDR2 from the germline V gene are DFQATT and SNEGSKA (reference sequence). Trimming took 2 bases from V and 4 from J; bases not matched to a gene: 6. CDR3 sequence: CSARLAGPPYNEQFF. CDR3 DNA, as far as it was read: TGCAGTGCTAGACTAGCGGGGCCGCCGTACAATGAG.

Note on this clone: The read falls 3 residues short of the CDR3 end, and the missing part is taken from the germline J gene. This sequence joins TRBV7-8 and TRBJ2-7; 8 bases map to TRBD2. The germline V gene encodes CDR1 SGHVS and CDR2 FQNEAQ. This CDR3 spans 14 amino acids. The junction had 6 bases not matched to a gene; V was cut back by 6 bases and J by 2 bases. The CDR3 bases that were read are TGTGCCAGCAGGGAAGCGGGGGCCCCCTACGAG. The encoded protein is CASREAGAPYE. The whole CDR3 sequence reads CASREAGAPYEQYF. Variable domain in full (rest from reference TRBV7-8 and TRBJ2-7): GAGVSQSPRYKVAKRGQDVALRCDPISGHVSLFWYQQALGQGPEFLTYFQNEAQLDKSGLPSDRFFAERPEGSVSTLKIQRTQQEDSAVYLCASREAGAPYEQYFGPGTRLTVT.

In regard to this clone: The read ends 3 residues before the CDR3 terminus; that terminus is restored from the germline J gene. The chain recombines TRBV18 with TRBJ1-5; TRBD1 agrees at 8 bases. In germline, CDR1 is KGHSH, CDR2 LQKENI. After removal of 3 bases from V and 2 bases from J, the junction contained 3 bases not matched to a gene. There are 15 residues in the CDR3. The CDR3 protein is CASSPTGGGNQPQHF. Partial CDR3 DNA: TGTGCCAGCTCACCCACAGGGGGAGGCAATCAGCCC.

In the case of this clone: The read gets to within 3 residues of the CDR3 end, and the germline J gene fills in the rest. V is TRBV11-2 and J is TRBJ2-7; 11 nucleotides align to TRBD1. This CDR3 has 14 amino acids. The V gene end was trimmed by 4 bases and the J gene end by 5 bases; junction bases not matched to a gene: 4. Germline CDR1 reads SGHAT; CDR2 reads FQNNGV. This CDR3 reads CASSYRDRGNEQYF. The CDR3 DNA, read in part, is TGTGCCAGCAGCTACCGGGACAGGGGGAACGAG.

About this clone: The read terminates 3 residues before the CDR3 end, so the remaining end is supplied by the germline J gene. The chain employs TRBV29-1 and TRBJ2-2; a weak D match, TRBD1 (6 bases). This CDR3 is 13 amino acids long. Germline V gene sequence: CDR1 SQVTM, CDR2 ANQGSEA. V was pared by 4 bases and J by 2 bases, with 8 bases between. The CDR3 loop is CSVGQDNTGELFF. The CDR3 bases that were read are TGCAGCGTTGGACAGGACAACACCGGGGAG.

The CDR3 DNA, read in part, is TGTGCCAGCAGCCCGGGACTGGGCGGCAATCAGCCC. This encodes CASSPGLGGNQP. The whole CDR3 sequence reads CASSPGLGGNQPQHF. V is TRBV5-4 and J is TRBJ1-5; D is possibly TRBD1 (5 bases). The sequence runs out 3 residues before the end of the CDR3; the remainder is reconstructed from the germline J gene. Germline V CDR1 and CDR2: SGHNT, YYREEE (reference sequence). The CDR3 has 15 amino acids. V lost 4 bases to trimming and J lost 2 bases, with 13 bases between them.

Remarks on this clone: The read gets to within 3 residues of the CDR3 end, and the germline J gene fills in the rest. The chain is built from TRBV19 and TRBJ2-7; TRBD1 is a possible D gene (5 bases). Germline lookup yields CDR1 LNHDA and CDR2 SQIVND (reference sequence). The CDR3 sequence is 15 residues long. V was clipped by 2 bases and J by 2 bases, with 13 bases between them. CDR3 DNA (partial): TGTGCCAGTAGTATAAGTCCCCAGGGAACCTACGAG. This encodes CASSISPQGTYE. From start to end, the CDR3 is CASSISPQGTYEQYF.

Points on this clone: The CDR3 end falls 3 residues outside the read, so it is completed with the germline J gene. The chain carries TRBV20-1 and TRBJ2-1, with TRBD2 matching over 15 bases. J lost 6 bases, V lost 4 bases, and 7 bases had no gene match. This CDR3 contains 16 residues. Per the germline V gene, CDR1 is DFQATT and CDR2 is SNEGSKA (reference sequence). The DNA read from the CDR3 is TGCAGTGCTACTGGACTAGCGGGGGGGCTATCCAATGAG. The encoded protein is CSATGLAGGLSNE. The complete CDR3 protein is CSATGLAGGLSNEQFF.

A remark on this clone: The observed sequence ends 3 residues before the CDR3 terminus, with the missing tail filled in from the germline J gene. The genes are TRBV20-1 and TRBJ2-3; tentative D call: TRBD1 (7 bases). The V gene's germline CDR1 is DFQATT and CDR2 SNEGSKA (reference sequence). The CDR3 sequence is 16 residues long. Trimming removed 4 bases at V and 3 bases at J, with 20 bases between. CDR3: CSAKSGGSGATDTQYF. The part of the CDR3 DNA that was read is TGCAGTGCTAAATCAGGGGGGTCGGGAGCGACAGATACG.

Here the CDR3 reads CASSQQTGTGGYTF. CDR3 bases read: TGTGCCAGCAGCCAACAAACAGGGACGGGAGGC. The gene calls are TRBV7-8 and TRBJ1-2; tentative D call: TRBD1 (6 bases). The read ends 3 residues before the CDR3 terminus; that terminus is restored from the germline J gene. The CDR3 has 14 amino acids. The germline gives CDR1 SGHVS, CDR2 FQNEAQ.

Of note for this clone: The CDR3 end is not reached by the read, which stops 3 residues before it; the germline J gene fills it in. The rearrangement joins TRBV28 to TRBJ2-6, with D uncertain. The CDR3 runs 13 residues. Germline V CDR1 and CDR2: MDHEN, SYDVKM. Trimming removed 10 bases at V and 4 bases at J, with 11 bases between. CDR3 region: CATLPGGANVLTF. The CDR3 DNA, read in part, is TGTGCCACCCTCCCCGGGGGGGCCAACGTC.

CDR3 loop: CASSLGDRYNSPLHF. The covered CDR3 bases are TGCGCCAGCAGCTTGGGAGACAGATATAATTCACCC. The rearrangement joins TRBV5-1 to TRBJ1-6; maybe TRBD1 (5 bases). The missing CDR3 end, 3 residues past where the read stops, is filled in from the germline J gene. This CDR3 has 15 residues. The germline V and J ends were trimmed by 0 bases and 4 bases, with 8 bases remaining between them. Germline CDR1 SGHRS, CDR2 YFSETQ.

On this clone: Read data end 3 residues before the CDR3 end; the end is taken from the germline J gene. This chain uses TRBV7-6 with TRBJ2-5, with D unresolved. CDR1 is SGHVS, CDR2 FNYEAQ, per germline. The ends were cut back, 2 bases at V and 5 bases at J, with 9 bases in the middle. CDR3 length: 13 amino acids. The CDR3 bases that were read are TGTGCCAGCAGCTTACCGGGTGGGGAGACC. Amino acids: CASSLPGGET. From start to end, the CDR3 is CASSLPGGETQYF. Full variable domain (remainder filled in from reference TRBV7-6 and TRBJ2-5): GAGVSQSPRYKVTKRGQDVALRCDPISGHVSLYWYRQALGQGPEFLTYFNYEAQQDKSGLPNDRFSAERPEGSISTLTIQRTEQRDSAMYRCASSLPGGETQYFGPGTRLLVL.

With regard to this clone: The read is 3 residues too short to cover the CDR3 end, so that end is filled in from the germline J gene. The J gene is TRBJ2-3, the V gene TRBV20-1, with a weak D call TRBD2 (7 bases). The germline V and J ends were trimmed by 3 bases and 0 bases, with 13 bases remaining between them. CDR3 length: 15 amino acids. Germline V gene data show CDR1 as DFQATT and CDR2 as SNEGSKA (reference sequence). CDR3 bases read: TGCAGTGCTAGTAAACGGGGGGCTAGCACAGATACG. Amino acids: CSASKRGASTDT. The CDR3 reads in full as CSASKRGASTDTQYF.

The covered CDR3 bases are TGTGCCAGCAGCTGGACTAGCGGGGGCGGGGTAGATACG. This sequence encodes CASSWTSGGGVDT. The whole CDR3 protein is CASSWTSGGGVDTQYF. The rearrangement joins TRBV12-3 or TRBV12-4 to TRBJ2-3; 13 nucleotides line up with TRBD2. The read ends 3 residues shy of where the CDR3 ends; the end is completed using the germline J gene. The CDR3 length is 16 residues. J was trimmed by 5 bases and V by 6 bases; bases with no gene match: 8.

This clone counts as medium-sized by frequency. The read gets to within 3 residues of the CDR3 end, and the germline J gene fills in the rest. The rearrangement links TRBV19 to TRBJ2-2, with TRBD1 matching 8 bases. This CDR3 is 16 amino acids long. Germline assignment: CDR1 LNHDA and CDR2 SQIVND (reference sequence). V shed 3 bases and J 4 bases; nucleotides not matched to a gene: 7. CDR3: CASSMGQGAGTGELFF. Partial CDR3 DNA: TGTGCCAGTAGTATGGGGCAGGGGGCGGGCACCGGGGAG.

Regarding this clone: Read sequence stops 3 residues before the CDR3 end, and the germline J gene provides the missing end. This chain joins TRBV30 and TRBJ2-7; TRBD2 matches 15 bases. CDR1 and CDR2 from the germline V gene are GTSNPN and SVGIG (reference sequence). Trimming at V came to 2 bases and at J to 4 bases, leaving 3 bases not matched to a gene. CDR3 length equals 15 residues. The CDR3 loop reads CAWSMGLAGGYEQYF. The part of the CDR3 DNA that was read is TGTGCCTGGAGTATGGGACTAGCGGGGGGATACGAG.